This T cell receptor (beta chain) came from a study of blood T cell repertoires in COVID-19. Study in general: The study drew acute and convalescent COVID-19 samples from the United States, Italy and Spain. PBMCs, B-cell-depleted T cells, or T cells provided the cDNA or gDNA that made up the material.

Germline assignment: CDR1 SGHRS and CDR2 YFSETQ. CDR3 length equals 12 residues. With 2 bases removed from V and 6 bases from J, the gap between germline ends came to 9 bases. Original handling: Cell counts per sample came from amplifying reference gene primers. Only in-frame clones appear in the TCRdb table, and some are missing; sequencing was by immunoSEQ multiplex PCR. V, J and clone size are taken as reported in that table, and D and trimming were inferred from the DNA itself. This table holds about 230,000 clones, 80% to 90% found once. The TCR was taken from a man between 45 and 60 years old with COVID-19, enrolled during active disease. The chain joins TRBV5-1 to TRBJ2-7, with D maybe TRBD1 (6 bases). Sequencing was done on a sample of peripheral blood. The CDR3 bases are TGCGCCAGCAGCTTAACAGGGCCCGAGCAGTACTTC. Translated: CASSLTGPEQYF.